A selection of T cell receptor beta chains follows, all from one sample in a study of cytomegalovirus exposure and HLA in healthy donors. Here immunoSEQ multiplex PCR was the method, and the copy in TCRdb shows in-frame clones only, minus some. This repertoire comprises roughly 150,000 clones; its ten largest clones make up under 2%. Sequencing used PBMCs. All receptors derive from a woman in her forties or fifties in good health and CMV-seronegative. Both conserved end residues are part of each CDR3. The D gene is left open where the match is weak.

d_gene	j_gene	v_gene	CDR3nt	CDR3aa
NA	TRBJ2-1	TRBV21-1	TGTGCCAGCACGAGCGGCTTAGAGCAGTTCTTC	CASTSGLEQFF
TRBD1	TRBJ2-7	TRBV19	TGTGCCAGTTCAGGGGGTAGTCTCGAGCAGTACTTC	CASSGGSLEQYF
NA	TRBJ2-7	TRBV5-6	TGTGCCAGCAGCTTCGGGAGCTCCTACGAGCAGTACTTC	CASSFGSSYEQYF
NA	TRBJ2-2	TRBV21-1	TGTGCCAGCTTTTCCTCCCGCAGCGGGGAGCTGTTTTTT	CASFSSRSGELFF
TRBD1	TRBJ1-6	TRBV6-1	TGTGCCAGCAGTGAAACTGGGGACAGGGGTTATTCACCCCTCCACTTT	CASSETGDRGYSPLHF
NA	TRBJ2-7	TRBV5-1	TGCGCCAGCAGCCTACCTTCCTACGAGCAGTACTTC	CASSLPSYEQYF
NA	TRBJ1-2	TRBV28	TGTGCCACCTTTGGGGGGGACTATGGCTACACCTTC	CATFGGDYGYTF
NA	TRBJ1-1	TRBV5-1	TGCGCCAGCAGCTTCCGGGCGGCAGGGTGGAACACTGAAGCTTTCTTT	CASSFRAAGWNTEAFF
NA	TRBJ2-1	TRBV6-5	TGTGCCAGCAGTTACTCGTTTACAGCCCCCAATGAGCAGTTCTTC	CASSYSFTAPNEQFF
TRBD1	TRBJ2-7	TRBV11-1	TGTGCCAGCAGTCGGACAGGGAACTCCTACGAGCAGTACTTC	CASSRTGNSYEQYF
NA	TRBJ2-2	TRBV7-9	TGTGCCAGCAGCTTTCTTGGAGTGCCGGAGGGGGAGCTGTTTTTT	CASSFLGVPEGELFF
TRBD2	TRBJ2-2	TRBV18	TGTGCCAGCTCACCCACAGCGGGAGTACACGGGGAGCTGTTTTTT	CASSPTAGVHGELFF
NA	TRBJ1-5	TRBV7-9	TGTGCCAGCAGTCCATCAGGGGTACAGCAGCCCCAGCATTTT	CASSPSGVQQPQHF
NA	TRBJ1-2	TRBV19	TGTGCCAGTAGTCAAACCCGGAACTATGGCTACACCTTC	CASSQTRNYGYTF
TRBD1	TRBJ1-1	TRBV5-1	TGCGCCAGCAGCAGGCCGGGACAGGGCGCTAACACTGAAGCTTTCTTT	CASSRPGQGANTEAFF
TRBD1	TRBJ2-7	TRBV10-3	TGTGCCATCAGGGACAGGAAGACCGCCTACGAGCAGTACTTC	CAIRDRKTAYEQYF
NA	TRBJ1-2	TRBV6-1	TGTGCCAGCAGTGAAACGCGGGGGGCGTCAGCTTCTGGCTACACCTTC	CASSETRGASASGYTF
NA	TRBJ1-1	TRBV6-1	TGTGCCGCCACACAGAACACTGAAGCTTTCTTT	CAATQNTEAFF
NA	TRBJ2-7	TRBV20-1	TGCAGTGTTCGGGGATCCTACGAGCAGTACTTC	CSVRGSYEQYF
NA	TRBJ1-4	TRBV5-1	TGCGCCAGTCGTCCTATCGCAACTAATGAAAAACTGTTTTTT	CASRPIATNEKLFF
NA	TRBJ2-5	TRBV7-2	TGTGCCAGCAGCTTGAGTAGGGGAGAGACCCAGTACTTC	CASSLSRGETQYF
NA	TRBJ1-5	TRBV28	TGTGCCGTCGTAGGGGGGGGCATGGGACATCAGCCCCAGCATTTT	CAVVGGGMGHQPQHF
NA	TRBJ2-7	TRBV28	TGTGCCAGCAGTTTATCCCCTAGCTACGAGCAGTACTTC	CASSLSPSYEQYF
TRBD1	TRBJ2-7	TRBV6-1	TGTGCCAGCATCCCCGGGACAGGGTACTCCTACGAGCAGTACTTC	CASIPGTGYSYEQYF
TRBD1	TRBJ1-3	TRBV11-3	TGTGCCAGCAGCCAACGGGGGACAGCCTCTGGAAACACCATATATTTT	CASSQRGTASGNTIYF
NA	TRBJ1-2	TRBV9	TGTGCCAGCAGCGTGCTCGACAGTAACTATGGCTACACCTTC	CASSVLDSNYGYTF
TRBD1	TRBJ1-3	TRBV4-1	TGCGCCAGCAGCCAAGCAGTTCGTGACAGGGGGCATTGGAACACCATATATTTT	CASSQAVRDRGHWNTIYF